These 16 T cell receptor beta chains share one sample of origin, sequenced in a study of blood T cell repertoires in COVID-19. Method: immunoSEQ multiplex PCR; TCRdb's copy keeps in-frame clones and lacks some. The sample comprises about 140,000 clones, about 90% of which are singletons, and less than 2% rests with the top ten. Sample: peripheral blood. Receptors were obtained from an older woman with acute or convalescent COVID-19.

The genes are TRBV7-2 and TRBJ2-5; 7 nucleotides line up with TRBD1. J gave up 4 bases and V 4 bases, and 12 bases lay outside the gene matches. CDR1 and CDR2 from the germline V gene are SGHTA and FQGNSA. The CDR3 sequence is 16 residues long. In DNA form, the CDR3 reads TGTGCCAGCAGCTCGACAGGGAATCTTAAGGGAGAGACCCAGTACTTC. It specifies CASSSTGNLKGETQYF.

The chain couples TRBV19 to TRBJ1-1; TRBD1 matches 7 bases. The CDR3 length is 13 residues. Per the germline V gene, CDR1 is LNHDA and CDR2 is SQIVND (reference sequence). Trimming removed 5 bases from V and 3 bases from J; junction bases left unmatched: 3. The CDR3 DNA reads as TGTGCCAGTAGTGCCACAGGGGACACTGAAGCTTTCTTT. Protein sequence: CASSATGDTEAFF. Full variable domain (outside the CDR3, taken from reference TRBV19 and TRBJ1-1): DGGITQSPKYLFRKEGQNVTLSCEQNLNHDAMYWYRQDPGQGLRLIYYSQIVNDFQKGDIAEGYSVSREKKESFPLTVTSAQKNPTAFYLCASSATGDTEAFFGQGTRLTVV.

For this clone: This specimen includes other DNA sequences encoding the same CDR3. The CDR3 loop reads CATSRGANYGYTF. CDR3 coding DNA: TGTGCCACCAGCAGAGGTGCGAACTATGGCTACACCTTC. This chain uses TRBV15 with TRBJ1-2; D not resolved. Trimming removed 1 base at V and 2 bases at J, with 5 bases between. This CDR3 has 13 amino acids. From germline, CDR1 is LNHNV and CDR2 YYDKDF (reference sequence).

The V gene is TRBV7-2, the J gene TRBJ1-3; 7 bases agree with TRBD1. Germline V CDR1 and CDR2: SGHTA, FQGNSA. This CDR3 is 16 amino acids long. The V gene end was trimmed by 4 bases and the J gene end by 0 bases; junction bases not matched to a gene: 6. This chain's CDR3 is CASSSTGASSGNTIYF. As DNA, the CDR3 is TGTGCCAGCAGCTCAACAGGGGCCAGCTCTGGAAACACCATATATTTT.

This chain's CDR3 is CASSSGTLSGNTIYF. The CDR3, as DNA: TGCGCCAGCAGCTCCGGGACACTCTCTGGAAACACCATATATTTT. The rearrangement links TRBV5-1 to TRBJ1-3, with D possibly being TRBD1 (6 bases). This CDR3 spans 15 amino acids. From germline, CDR1 is SGHRS and CDR2 YFSETQ. Trimming pared 3 bases from V and 0 bases from J, leaving 10 bases between.

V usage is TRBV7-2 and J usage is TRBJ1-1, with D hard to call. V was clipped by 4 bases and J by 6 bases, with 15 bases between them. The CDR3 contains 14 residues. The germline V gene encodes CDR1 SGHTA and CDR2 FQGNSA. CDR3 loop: CASSWSGVWSEAFF. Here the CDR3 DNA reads TGTGCCAGCAGCTGGAGCGGTGTTTGGTCTGAAGCTTTCTTT.

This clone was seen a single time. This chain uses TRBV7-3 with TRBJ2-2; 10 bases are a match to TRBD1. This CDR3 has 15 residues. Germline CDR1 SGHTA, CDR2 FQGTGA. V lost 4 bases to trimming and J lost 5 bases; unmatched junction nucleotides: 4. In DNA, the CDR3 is TGTGCCAGCAGCTCGACAGGGGGCGAGACCGGGGAGCTGTTTTTT. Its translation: CASSSTGGETGELFF. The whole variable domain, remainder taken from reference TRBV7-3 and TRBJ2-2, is GAGVSQTPSNKVTEKGKYVELRCDPISGHTALYWYRQSLGQGPEFLIYFQGTGAADDSGLPNDRFFAVRPEGSVSTLKIQRTERGDSAVYLCASSSTGGETGELFFGEGSRLTVL.

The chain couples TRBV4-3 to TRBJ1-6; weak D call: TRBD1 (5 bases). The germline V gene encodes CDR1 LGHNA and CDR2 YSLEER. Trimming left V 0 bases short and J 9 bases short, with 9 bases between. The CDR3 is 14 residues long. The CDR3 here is CASSQESRVSPLHF. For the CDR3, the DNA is TGCGCCAGCAGCCAAGAGAGCAGGGTTTCACCCCTCCACTTT.

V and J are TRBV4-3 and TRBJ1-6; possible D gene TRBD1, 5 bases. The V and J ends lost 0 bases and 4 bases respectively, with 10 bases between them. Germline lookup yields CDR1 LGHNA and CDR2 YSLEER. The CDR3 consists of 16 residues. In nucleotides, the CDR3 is TGCGCCAGCAGCCAAGACCGACAGTCATATAATTCACCCCTCCACTTT. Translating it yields CASSQDRQSYNSPLHF.

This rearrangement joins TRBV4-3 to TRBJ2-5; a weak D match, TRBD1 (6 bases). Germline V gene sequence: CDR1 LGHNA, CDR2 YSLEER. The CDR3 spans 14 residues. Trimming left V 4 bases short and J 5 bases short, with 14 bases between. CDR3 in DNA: TGCGCCAGCAGCCCCCTCGCAGGGGAGGAGACCCAGTACTTC. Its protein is CASSPLAGEETQYF.

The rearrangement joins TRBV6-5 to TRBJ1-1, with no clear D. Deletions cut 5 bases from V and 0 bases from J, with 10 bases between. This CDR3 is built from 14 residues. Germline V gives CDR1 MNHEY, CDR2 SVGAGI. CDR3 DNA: TGTGCCAGCAGTCCCCGGGTCTTGAACACTGAAGCTTTCTTT. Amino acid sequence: CASSPRVLNTEAFF.

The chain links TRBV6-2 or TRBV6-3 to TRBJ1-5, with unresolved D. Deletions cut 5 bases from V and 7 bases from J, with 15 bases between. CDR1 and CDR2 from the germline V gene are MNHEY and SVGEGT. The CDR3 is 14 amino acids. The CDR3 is CASSLGLGLQPQHF. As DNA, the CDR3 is TGTGCCAGCAGTCTCGGGTTGGGTTTACAGCCCCAGCATTTT.

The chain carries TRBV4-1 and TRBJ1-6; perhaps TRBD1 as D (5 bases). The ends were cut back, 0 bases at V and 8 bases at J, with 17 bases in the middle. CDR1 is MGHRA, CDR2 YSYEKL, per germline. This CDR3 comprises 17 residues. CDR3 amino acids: CASSQEVTGSYDSPLHF. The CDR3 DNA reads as TGCGCCAGCAGCCAAGAAGTCACAGGTTCCTACGATTCACCCCTCCACTTT.

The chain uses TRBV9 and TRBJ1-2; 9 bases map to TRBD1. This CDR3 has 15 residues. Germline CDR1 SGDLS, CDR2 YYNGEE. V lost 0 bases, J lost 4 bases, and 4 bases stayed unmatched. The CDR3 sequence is CASSVGGQGVYGYTF. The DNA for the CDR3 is TGTGCCAGCAGCGTAGGGGGACAGGGAGTCTATGGCTACACCTTC.

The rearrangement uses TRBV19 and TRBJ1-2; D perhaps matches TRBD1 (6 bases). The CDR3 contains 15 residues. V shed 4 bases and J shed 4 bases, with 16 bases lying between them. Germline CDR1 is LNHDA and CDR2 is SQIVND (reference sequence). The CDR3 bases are TGTGCCAGTAGTACTGCCTCCAACAGGGTCTATGGCTACACCTTC. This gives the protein CASSTASNRVYGYTF.

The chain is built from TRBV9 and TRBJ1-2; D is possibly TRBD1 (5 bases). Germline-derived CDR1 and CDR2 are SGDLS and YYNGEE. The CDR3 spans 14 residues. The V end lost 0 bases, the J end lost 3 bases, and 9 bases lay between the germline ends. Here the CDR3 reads CASSVATGDYGYTF. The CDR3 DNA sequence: TGTGCCAGCAGCGTAGCAACAGGAGACTATGGCTACACCTTC.